One and the same sample provided the 3 T cell receptor beta chains below, sequenced in a study of tumor-infiltrating lymphocytes in primary liver carcinoma. The approximately 17-32 mg bulk tissue piece was not sorted before simultaneous RNA and DNA extraction. The investigators made TCR beta cDNA from around 530 ng total RNA, using a constant-region primer. A slightly modified ARM-PCR protocol with three nested multiplex PCR rounds produced these TCR beta libraries. TRBV1-TRBV30 forward primers paired with a C-beta reverse primer were used in the first two PCR rounds, which ran roughly 10 cycles each. Each CDR3 protein is one row after TCRdb ran MiXCR on the multiplex PCR reads. Found here are 65,000 to 80,000 distinct CDR3 sequences, 60% to 75% of them singletons; the top ten hold 28%. The specimen was liver tumor tissue from sampling region 4. Subset indicated: tumor region T4, right-lateral pole. The receptors were sampled from a man in his forties with primary liver carcinoma and hepatitis B virus infection.

To note about this clonotype: The junction shows a germline mismatch at one end, possibly a read error. The chain joins TRBV5-6 to TRBJ2-1; D remains ambiguous. CDR3 length equals 13 residues. From germline, CDR1 is SGHDT and CDR2 YYEEEE. In nucleotides, the CDR3 is TGTGCCAACAGCTTGGTATTAACCGATGAGCAGTTCTTC. Its translation is CANSLVLTDEQFF.

This clonotype was picked up many times. The genes are TRBV6-5 and TRBJ2-7; TRBD1 is a possible D gene (6 bases). CDR3 length: 13 amino acids. Trimming pared 2 bases from V and 5 bases from J, leaving 10 bases between. The V gene's germline CDR1 is MNHEY and CDR2 SVGAGI. The CDR3 DNA is TGTGCCAGCAGTTACACAGGGAATAACGAGCAGTACTTC. Protein product: CASSYTGNNEQYF.

This chain uses TRBV11-2 with TRBJ2-7, with 9 bases that match TRBD1. The J segment lost 9 bases and the V segment lost 2 bases, leaving 11 bases of the junction unmatched. CDR1 and CDR2 from the germline V gene are SGHAT and FQNNGV. The CDR3 contains 15 residues. The CDR3 bases are TGTGCCAGCAGCTTACGATGGACAGGGGAAAACGGGCAGTACTTC. Translating gives CASSLRWTGENGQYF.